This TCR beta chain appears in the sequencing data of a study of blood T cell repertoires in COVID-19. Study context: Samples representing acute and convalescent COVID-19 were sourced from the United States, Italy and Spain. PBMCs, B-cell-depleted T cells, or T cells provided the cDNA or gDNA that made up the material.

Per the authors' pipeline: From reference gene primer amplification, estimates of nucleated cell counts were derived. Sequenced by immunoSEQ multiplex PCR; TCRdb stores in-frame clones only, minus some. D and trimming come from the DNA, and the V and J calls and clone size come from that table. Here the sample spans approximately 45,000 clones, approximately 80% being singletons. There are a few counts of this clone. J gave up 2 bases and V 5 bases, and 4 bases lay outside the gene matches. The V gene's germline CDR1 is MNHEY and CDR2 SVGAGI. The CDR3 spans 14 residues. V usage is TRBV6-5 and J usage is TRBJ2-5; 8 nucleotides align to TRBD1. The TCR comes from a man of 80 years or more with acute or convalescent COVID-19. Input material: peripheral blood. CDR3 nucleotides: TGTGCCAGCAGTCCCTGGGACAGGCAAGAGACCCAGTACTTC. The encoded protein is CASSPWDRQETQYF.